The present T cell receptor (beta chain) was sequenced within a study of identical twins. Study results and limitations: Cross-sectional statistics, not tracking of the same donors, supported the conclusions.

The sample holds a few counts of this clonotype. Its antigen is undetermined. TCRdb called the 5' RACE reads again in MiXCR, with one record for every CDR3 protein. The data hold some 690,000 distinct CDR3 sequences, with roughly 20% observed a single time. CDR3 length: 17 amino acids. The V end lost 7 bases, the J end lost 0 bases, and 21 bases lay between the germline ends. The germline CDR1 and CDR2 sequences are SEHNR and FQNEAQ (reference sequence). These records were also assigned to another study, of T cells expressing NK-cell markers. From that report: The authors derived TCR beta repertoires from sorted CD3+CD56+NKG2C+, CD3+CD56+NKG2C- and CD3+CD56-NKG2C+ T cells. In the group of eight sequenced donors, seven were HCMV-seropositive and one was seronegative. In a group of 5 to 7 donors, dominant NKG2C+ clonotypes represented 1.0-7.0% of CD8+ T cells.

This TCR derives from a woman younger than 30 in good health. Specimen: PBMCs. The rearrangement uses TRBV7-9 and TRBJ1-1; maybe TRBD1 (5 bases). CDR3 nucleotide sequence: TGTGCCAGCACCCCCCCTGGTGGAGGGACCATGAACACTGAAGCTTTCTTT. This codes for CASTPPGGGTMNTEAFF.